The 31 T cell receptor beta chains in this list originate from one sample, sequenced in a study of cytomegalovirus exposure and HLA in healthy donors. The data were produced by immunoSEQ multiplex PCR, yet TCRdb's version contains in-frame clones alone and is incomplete. The table includes about 74,000 clones, 94% detected once. The sample consisted of PBMCs. The receptors were gathered from a woman younger than 35 in good health and CMV-seropositive.

J is TRBJ2-5 and V is TRBV7-2; 13 nucleotides line up with TRBD2. CDR1 and CDR2 from the germline V gene are SGHTA and FQGNSA. Losses at the gene ends were 5 bases for V and 4 bases for J; bases not matched to a gene: 10. This CDR3 spans 17 amino acids. The DNA for the CDR3 is TGTGCCAGCAGCCCCGGACTAGCGGGAGTCGGTGGAGAGACCCAGTACTTC. This sequence encodes CASSPGLAGVGGETQYF.

The rearrangement joins TRBV11-2 to TRBJ1-1; 7 nucleotides agree with TRBD1. CDR3 size: 15 residues. With V trimmed by 6 bases and J by 1 base, 8 bases remained unmatched. Germline V gene data show CDR1 as SGHAT and CDR2 as FQNNGV. CDR3 region: CASRTPRQGNTEAFF. CDR3 nucleotide sequence: TGTGCCAGCAGAACTCCTCGACAGGGGAACACTGAAGCTTTCTTT.

The chain combines TRBV9 with TRBJ1-2, with D possibly TRBD1 on 6 matching bases. CDR1 and CDR2 (germline): SGDLS, YYNGEE. The CDR3 sequence is 15 residues long. Trimming took 0 bases from V and 0 from J, leaving 9 bases between them. CDR3 nucleotide sequence: TGTGCCAGCAGCGTAGGACAGGCCCCTAACTATGGCTACACCTTC. Translating it yields CASSVGQAPNYGYTF.

V and J are TRBV30 and TRBJ2-7; D unresolved. Germline V gene sequence: CDR1 GTSNPN, CDR2 SVGIG (reference sequence). The CDR3 extends over 11 amino acids. V lost 4 bases, J lost 1 base, and 5 bases lay in between. The CDR3: CAWTGSYEQYF. In nucleotides, the CDR3 is TGTGCCTGGACAGGATCCTACGAGCAGTACTTC.

The chain is built from TRBV19 and TRBJ1-2; D gene uncertain. This CDR3 is 11 amino acids long. The V and J ends lost 8 bases and 2 bases respectively, with 6 bases between them. Germline V lookup: CDR1 LNHDA, CDR2 SQIVND (reference sequence). CDR3 DNA sequence: TGTGCCAGTTCGGGAAACTATGGCTACACCTTC. Its translation is CASSGNYGYTF.

Only one count was recorded for this clone. The chain employs TRBV6-1 and TRBJ2-1; D ambiguous. Germline CDR1 is MNHNS and CDR2 is SASEGT. V was trimmed by 8 bases and J by 10 bases, leaving 12 bases between them. This CDR3 comprises 11 residues. The CDR3 protein is CASLLVGEQFF. The DNA of the CDR3 is TGTGCCAGCCTGCTAGTAGGCGAGCAGTTCTTC.

The CDR3 here is CASSSQRGGGDTQYF. DNA of the CDR3: TGTGCCAGCAGCTCCCAGCGGGGGGGCGGAGATACGCAGTATTTT. V gene TRBV7-2 combines with J gene TRBJ2-3, with 10 bases that match TRBD2. CDR3 length equals 15 residues. V was pared by 4 bases and J by 5 bases, with 6 bases of the junction left unmatched. CDR1 is SGHTA, CDR2 FQGNSA, per germline.

CDR3 bases: TGTGCCAGCAGCTTAGATGGCTCTAGCGAGTACAATGAGCAGTTCTTC. Translating gives CASSLDGSSEYNEQFF. The V call is TRBV11-3, the J call TRBJ2-1; weak D call: TRBD2 (6 bases). The germline CDR1 and CDR2 sequences are SGHNT and YENEEA. V shed 0 bases and J shed 4 bases, with 13 bases lying between them. The length of the CDR3 is 16 residues.

This clone was found once. The chain has TRBV4-3 and TRBJ2-7; 13 bases align to TRBD2. CDR1 LGHNA and CDR2 YSLEER come from the germline V gene. Trimming cost V 0 bases and J 5 bases; bases outside gene matches: 10. The CDR3 totals 18 residues. The CDR3, as DNA: TGCGCCAGCAGCCAAGAGGTCTTGACTAGCGGGGGGCCCCACGAGCAGTACTTC. Protein: CASSQEVLTSGGPHEQYF.

The chain links TRBV30 to TRBJ1-3; D not resolved. The CDR3 spans 14 residues. CDR1 is GTSNPN, CDR2 SVGIG, per germline (reference sequence). Deletions cut 4 bases from V and 0 bases from J, with 10 bases between. Here the CDR3 reads CAWTKLSSGNTIYF. The CDR3 region has the DNA TGTGCCTGGACTAAGTTGAGCTCTGGAAACACCATATATTTT.

The genes are TRBV7-9 and TRBJ2-1; 7 bases line up with TRBD1. The CDR3 spans 15 residues. With V trimmed by 6 bases and J by 5 bases, 10 bases remained unmatched. CDR1 and CDR2 (germline): SEHNR, FQNEAQ (reference sequence). CDR3 coding DNA: TGTGCCAGCAGGTGGGGACAGCTAGGTGACAATGAGCAGTTCTTC. This gives the protein CASRWGQLGDNEQFF.

V usage is TRBV4-1 and J usage is TRBJ2-2; 9 nucleotides line up with TRBD2. V lost 4 bases to trimming and J lost 1 base; unmatched junction nucleotides: 7. Germline V lookup: CDR1 MGHRA, CDR2 YSYEKL. This CDR3 has 17 amino acids. The CDR3 bases are TGCGCCAGCAGCCCCCGACTAGCGGAGGGGAACACCGGGGAGCTGTTTTTT. Translated, it gives CASSPRLAEGNTGELFF.

V usage is TRBV18 and J usage is TRBJ1-4; 8 bases match TRBD1. The CDR3 runs to 16 residues. Per germline, CDR1 KGHSH and CDR2 LQKENI. Trimming removed 3 bases from V and 6 bases from J; junction bases left unmatched: 9. Here the CDR3 DNA reads TGTGCCAGCTCACCGCGTTGGGACAGGTCTGATGAAAAACTGTTTTTT. The encoded protein is CASSPRWDRSDEKLFF.

The V gene is TRBV12-2, the J gene TRBJ1-2; the table assigns TRBD1, which was not confirmed against the DNA. TRBV12-2 represents a pseudogene. The CDR3 is 18 amino acids. The CDR3 DNA reads TGTGCAAGTCGCTTGAATAGCCCCGGGACAGGGGGCTGCTATGGCTACACCTTC. Encoded protein: CASRLNSPGTGGCYGYTF.

The rearrangement uses TRBV19 and TRBJ2-1; 11 nucleotides align to TRBD2. Germline CDR1 and CDR2: LNHDA and SQIVND (reference sequence). V lost 5 bases to trimming and J lost 3 bases; unmatched junction nucleotides: 3. This CDR3 comprises 15 residues. CDR3 nucleotide sequence: TGTGCCAGTAGTCCCGGGACTAGCGGCTACAATGAGCAGTTCTTC. Translated, it gives CASSPGTSGYNEQFF.

This rearrangement joins TRBV11-2 to TRBJ1-2; 9 positions agree with TRBD1. Germline lookup yields CDR1 SGHAT and CDR2 FQNNGV. Trimming cost V 4 bases and J 9 bases; bases outside gene matches: 9. CDR3 size: 14 residues. The CDR3 sequence is CASSSYRDRVSYTF. The CDR3 DNA sequence: TGTGCCAGCAGCTCATATAGGGACAGGGTTAGCTACACCTTC.

This clone has more than one count but fewer than ten. The genes are TRBV28 and TRBJ1-4; maybe TRBD1 (5 bases). The CDR3 runs 16 residues. Germline values: CDR1 MDHEN, CDR2 SYDVKM. Trimming shortened V by 5 bases and J by 0 bases, and 13 bases separated the two germline ends. The CDR3 DNA reads TGTGCCAGCAGTCCAGCTGAACAGGCAACTAATGAAAAACTGTTTTTT. The encoded protein is CASSPAEQATNEKLFF. Together with reference TRBV28 and TRBJ1-4, the CDR3 gives the full variable domain: DVKVTQSSRYLVKRTGEKVFLECVQDMDHENMFWYRQDPGLGLRLIYFSYDVKMKEKGDIPEGYSVSREKKERFSLILESASTNQTSMYLCASSPAEQATNEKLFFGSGTQLSVL.

This sequence joins TRBV6-4 and TRBJ2-7; D gene unclear. V shed 10 bases and J shed 5 bases, with 18 bases lying between them. Germline loops: CDR1 MRHNA, CDR2 SNTAGT. This CDR3 comprises 13 residues. The CDR3 region is CATKPGSRDEQYF. DNA for the CDR3: TGTGCCACCAAGCCCGGGTCCCGCGACGAGCAGTACTTC.

This clone was recorded a few times. This sequence joins TRBV6-6 and TRBJ1-1; TRBD1 might be the D (6 bases). Germline CDR1 MNHNY, CDR2 SVGAGI (reference sequence). The ends were cut back, 2 bases at V and 7 bases at J, with 11 bases in the middle. The CDR3 spans 13 residues. The CDR3 DNA sequence: TGTGCCAGCAGTTACCAGACAGGACTTGAAGCTTTCTTT. Translating gives CASSYQTGLEAFF.

This chain joins TRBV19 and TRBJ1-5; TRBD1 matches 7 bases. Trimming at V came to 5 bases and at J to 3 bases, leaving 7 bases not matched to a gene. Germline lookup yields CDR1 LNHDA and CDR2 SQIVND (reference sequence). The CDR3 spans 15 residues. The CDR3 nucleotides read TGTGCCAGTAGTCTGATGACAGGGTCCAATCAGCCCCAGCATTTT. Translating it yields CASSLMTGSNQPQHF.

This clone is a singleton in its sample. The chain uses TRBV4-1 and TRBJ2-7, with 8 bases that match TRBD2. CDR3 length: 16 amino acids. Germline CDR1 is MGHRA and CDR2 is YSYEKL. V dropped 1 base and J dropped 2; count of bases not matched to a gene: 7. CDR3 sequence reads: CASSQAPGGNPYEQYF. CDR3 in DNA: TGCGCCAGCAGCCAAGCCCCGGGGGGGAATCCCTACGAGCAGTACTTC.

This rearrangement joins TRBV30 to TRBJ1-1; TRBD1 aligns across 7 bases. V was pared by 0 bases and J by 4 bases, with 2 bases of the junction left unmatched. The CDR3 runs to 13 residues. CDR1 GTSNPN and CDR2 SVGIG come from the germline V gene (reference sequence). This CDR3 reads CAWSVQGPTEAFF. The CDR3 nucleotides are TGTGCCTGGAGTGTACAGGGGCCCACTGAAGCTTTCTTT.

This chain connects TRBV7-9 to TRBJ2-7; perhaps TRBD2 as D (6 bases). The CDR3 is made up of 16 amino acids. CDR1 is SEHNR, CDR2 FQNEAQ, per germline (reference sequence). Trimming removed 5 bases from V and 1 base from J, with 18 bases in between. The CDR3 nucleotides read TGTGCCAGCAGCCAACCACCCGGGACTGAGTCCTACGAGCAGTACTTC. Translation gives CASSQPPGTESYEQYF.

The chain is built from TRBV7-2 and TRBJ2-7; the match to TRBD2 covers 14 bases. Germline assignment: CDR1 SGHTA and CDR2 FQGNSA. V lost 4 bases, J lost 1 base, and 0 bases stayed unmatched. The CDR3 has 15 residues. The CDR3 protein is CASSWTSGGSYEQYF. CDR3 sequence (DNA): TGTGCCAGCAGCTGGACTAGCGGGGGGTCCTACGAGCAGTACTTC.

The V call is TRBV27, the J call TRBJ2-2; perhaps TRBD1 as D (6 bases). Trimming cost V 7 bases and J 6 bases, with 18 bases left between them. Germline CDR1 reads MNHEY; CDR2 reads SMNVEV (reference sequence). The CDR3 is 15 residues long. CDR3 protein: CASTYGNRVPGELFF. CDR3 nucleotide sequence: TGTGCCAGCACTTACGGAAACAGGGTCCCCGGGGAGCTGTTTTTT.

The V call is TRBV30, the J call TRBJ1-1; D remains ambiguous. The CDR3 is made up of 14 amino acids. CDR1 is GTSNPN and CDR2 is SVGIG in the germline V gene (reference sequence). Trimming shortened V by 4 bases and J by 4 bases, and 16 bases separated the two germline ends. The CDR3 reads CAWKRVLDSTEAFF. The CDR3 DNA is TGTGCCTGGAAGCGGGTACTCGATAGCACTGAAGCTTTCTTT.

In DNA form, the CDR3 reads TGTGCCAGCAAGGGGATAGCGGGGGGGCCGGGTGAGCAGTTCTTC. Translating gives CASKGIAGGPGEQFF. This rearrangement joins TRBV6-4 to TRBJ2-1, with 11 bases fitting TRBD2. The CDR3 spans 15 residues. The V gene's germline CDR1 is MRHNA and CDR2 SNTAGT. V was clipped by 7 bases and J by 9 bases; unmatched bases: 11.

The chain uses TRBV25-1 and TRBJ2-7; 8 bases align to TRBD2. Germline values: CDR1 MGHDK, CDR2 SYGVNS. J lost 6 bases, V lost 5 bases, and 9 bases had no gene match. The CDR3 runs 14 residues. Here the CDR3 reads CASSLLAGTGEQYF. The CDR3 bases are TGTGCCAGCAGTCTCTTAGCGGGAACTGGCGAGCAGTACTTC.

V is TRBV10-3 and J is TRBJ2-7; 10 nucleotides match TRBD1. The CDR3 sequence is 13 residues long. The junction had 1 base not matched to a gene; V was cut back by 7 bases and J by 1 base. CDR1 is ENHRY and CDR2 is SYGVKD in the germline V gene. The CDR3 DNA reads as TGTGCCATCAAGGGACAGGGGTCCTACGAGCAGTACTTC. It codes for CAIKGQGSYEQYF.

The rearrangement links TRBV4-2 to TRBJ1-5; TRBD1 might be the D (6 bases). In germline, CDR1 is LGHNA, CDR2 YNFKEQ. The V and J ends lost 1 base and 6 bases respectively, with 10 bases between them. CDR3 length: 14 amino acids. The CDR3 DNA is TGTGCCAGCAGCCAAGCAGGGGAAGGTCAGCCCCAGCATTTT. Its translation: CASSQAGEGQPQHF.

The gene calls are TRBV30 and TRBJ1-1; 9 nucleotides match TRBD1. Germline assignment: CDR1 GTSNPN and CDR2 SVGIG (reference sequence). V lost 2 bases, J lost 4 bases, and 2 bases stayed unmatched. The CDR3 runs to 13 residues. DNA of the CDR3: TGTGCCTGGAGTTGGGGACAGGGCACTGAAGCTTTCTTT. Translated: CAWSWGQGTEAFF.